This T cell receptor (beta chain) was sequenced in a study of T cell responses to AZD1222 COVID-19 vaccine. Per germline, CDR1 SGHDT and CDR2 YYEEEE. Trimming removed 0 bases from V and 3 bases from J, with 11 bases in between. This CDR3 is 15 amino acids long. On this clone itself: Its antigen is still unknown.

General study findings and limits: An increase in Spike-specific TCR breadth and depth was observed after two AZD1222 doses. Without day 14 samples, only post-peak T cell repertoires were studied. Donors were largely white British and mainly female; clonal diversity was possibly underestimated.

Clones were read by immunoSEQ multiplex PCR, and TCRdb kept only the in-frame ones, dropping some. Here the sample spans more than 85,000 clones, roughly 92% being singletons. The receptor was isolated from an adult who received the AZD1222 COVID-19 vaccine. This chain uses TRBV5-6 with TRBJ2-3; D is possibly TRBD1 or TRBD2 (7 bases each). Sequencing was performed on peripheral blood, taken 28 days after the second AZD1222 dose. CDR3 nucleotide sequence: TGTGCCAGCAGCTTGGACAGGGGAGGGACAGATACGCAGTATTTT. It is translated as CASSLDRGGTDTQYF.